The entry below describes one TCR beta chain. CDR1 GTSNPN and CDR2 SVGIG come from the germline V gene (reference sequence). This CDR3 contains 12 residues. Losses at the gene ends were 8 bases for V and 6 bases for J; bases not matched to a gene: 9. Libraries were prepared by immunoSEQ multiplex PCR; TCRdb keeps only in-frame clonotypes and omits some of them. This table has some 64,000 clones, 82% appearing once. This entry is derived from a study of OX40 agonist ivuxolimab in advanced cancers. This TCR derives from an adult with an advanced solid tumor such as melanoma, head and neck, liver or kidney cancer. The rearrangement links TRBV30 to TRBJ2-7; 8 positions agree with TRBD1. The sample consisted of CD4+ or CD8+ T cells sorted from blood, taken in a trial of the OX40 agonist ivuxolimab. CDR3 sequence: CAGTQGAIEQYF. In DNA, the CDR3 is TGTGCCGGGACCCAGGGGGCAATCGAGCAGTACTTC.